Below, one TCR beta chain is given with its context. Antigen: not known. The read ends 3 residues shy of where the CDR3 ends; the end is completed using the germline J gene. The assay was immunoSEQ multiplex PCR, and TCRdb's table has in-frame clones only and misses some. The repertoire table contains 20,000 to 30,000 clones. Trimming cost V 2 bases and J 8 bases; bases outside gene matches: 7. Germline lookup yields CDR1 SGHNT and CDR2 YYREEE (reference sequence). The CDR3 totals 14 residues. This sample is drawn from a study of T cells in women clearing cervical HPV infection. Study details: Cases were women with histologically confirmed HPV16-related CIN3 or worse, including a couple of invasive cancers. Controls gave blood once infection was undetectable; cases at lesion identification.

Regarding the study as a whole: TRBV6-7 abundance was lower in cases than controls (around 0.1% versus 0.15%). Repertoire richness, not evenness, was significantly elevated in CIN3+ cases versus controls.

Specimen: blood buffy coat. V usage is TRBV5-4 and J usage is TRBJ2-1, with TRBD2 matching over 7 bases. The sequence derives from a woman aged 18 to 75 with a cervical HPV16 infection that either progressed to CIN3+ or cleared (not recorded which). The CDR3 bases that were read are TGTGCCAGCAGCTTAGAAGCGGGAAGGGATGAG. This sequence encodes CASSLEAGRDE. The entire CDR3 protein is CASSLEAGRDEQFF.